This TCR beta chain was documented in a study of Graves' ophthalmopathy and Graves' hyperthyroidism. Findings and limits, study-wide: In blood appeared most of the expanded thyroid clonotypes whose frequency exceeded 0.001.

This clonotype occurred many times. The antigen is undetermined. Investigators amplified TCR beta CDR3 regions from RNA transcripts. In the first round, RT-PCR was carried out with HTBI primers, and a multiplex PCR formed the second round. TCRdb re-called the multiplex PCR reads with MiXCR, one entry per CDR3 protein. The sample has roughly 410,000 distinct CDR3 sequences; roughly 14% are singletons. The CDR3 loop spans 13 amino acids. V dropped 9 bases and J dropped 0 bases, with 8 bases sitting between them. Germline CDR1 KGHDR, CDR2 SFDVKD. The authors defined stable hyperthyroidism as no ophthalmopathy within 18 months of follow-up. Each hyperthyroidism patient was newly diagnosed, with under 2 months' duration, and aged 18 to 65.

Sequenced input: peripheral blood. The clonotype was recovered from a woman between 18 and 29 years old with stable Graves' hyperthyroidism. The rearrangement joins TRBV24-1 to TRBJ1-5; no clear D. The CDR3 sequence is CATGRDSNQPQHF. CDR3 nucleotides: TGTGCCACCGGACGGGATAGCAATCAGCCCCAGCATTTT.